This record covers a single TCR beta chain. The data were taken from a study of blood T cell repertoires in COVID-19. Across the whole study: Acute and convalescent COVID-19 specimens originated in the United States, Italy and Spain. T cells, B-cell-depleted T cells, or PBMCs provided the cDNA or gDNA that served as material.

Per the original data handling: Amplified reference gene primers provided the basis for estimating nucleated cell counts. Sequencing was performed with immunoSEQ multiplex PCR; in TCRdb, only in-frame clones are kept and a portion is missing. That table is the source of V, J and clone size, and D and trimming were worked out from the DNA. The sample has tens of thousands of clones, roughly 88% seen once. The ends were cut back, 0 bases at V and 1 base at J, with 9 bases in the middle. The germline CDR1 and CDR2 sequences are SGHTA and FQGNSA. This CDR3 has 15 residues. The TCR comes from a man aged 65 to 79 with acute or convalescent COVID-19. Material: peripheral blood. The chain uses TRBV7-2 and TRBJ2-5, with D possibly being TRBD1 (6 bases). This CDR3 is CASSLAYRAQETQYF. CDR3 nucleotide sequence: TGTGCCAGCAGCTTAGCGTACAGGGCCCAAGAGACCCAGTACTTC.